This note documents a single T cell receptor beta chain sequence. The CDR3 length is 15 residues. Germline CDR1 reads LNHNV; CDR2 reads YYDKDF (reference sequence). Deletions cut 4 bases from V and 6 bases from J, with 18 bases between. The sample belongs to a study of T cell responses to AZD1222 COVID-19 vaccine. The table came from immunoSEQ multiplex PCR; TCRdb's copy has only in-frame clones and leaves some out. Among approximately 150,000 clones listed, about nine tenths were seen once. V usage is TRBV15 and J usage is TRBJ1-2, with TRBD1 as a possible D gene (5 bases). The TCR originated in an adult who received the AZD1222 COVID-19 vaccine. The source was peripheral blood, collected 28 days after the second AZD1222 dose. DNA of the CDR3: TGTGCCACCAGCACCTTAGAGGGGCTGGTGGATGGCTACACCTTC. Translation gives CATSTLEGLVDGYTF.